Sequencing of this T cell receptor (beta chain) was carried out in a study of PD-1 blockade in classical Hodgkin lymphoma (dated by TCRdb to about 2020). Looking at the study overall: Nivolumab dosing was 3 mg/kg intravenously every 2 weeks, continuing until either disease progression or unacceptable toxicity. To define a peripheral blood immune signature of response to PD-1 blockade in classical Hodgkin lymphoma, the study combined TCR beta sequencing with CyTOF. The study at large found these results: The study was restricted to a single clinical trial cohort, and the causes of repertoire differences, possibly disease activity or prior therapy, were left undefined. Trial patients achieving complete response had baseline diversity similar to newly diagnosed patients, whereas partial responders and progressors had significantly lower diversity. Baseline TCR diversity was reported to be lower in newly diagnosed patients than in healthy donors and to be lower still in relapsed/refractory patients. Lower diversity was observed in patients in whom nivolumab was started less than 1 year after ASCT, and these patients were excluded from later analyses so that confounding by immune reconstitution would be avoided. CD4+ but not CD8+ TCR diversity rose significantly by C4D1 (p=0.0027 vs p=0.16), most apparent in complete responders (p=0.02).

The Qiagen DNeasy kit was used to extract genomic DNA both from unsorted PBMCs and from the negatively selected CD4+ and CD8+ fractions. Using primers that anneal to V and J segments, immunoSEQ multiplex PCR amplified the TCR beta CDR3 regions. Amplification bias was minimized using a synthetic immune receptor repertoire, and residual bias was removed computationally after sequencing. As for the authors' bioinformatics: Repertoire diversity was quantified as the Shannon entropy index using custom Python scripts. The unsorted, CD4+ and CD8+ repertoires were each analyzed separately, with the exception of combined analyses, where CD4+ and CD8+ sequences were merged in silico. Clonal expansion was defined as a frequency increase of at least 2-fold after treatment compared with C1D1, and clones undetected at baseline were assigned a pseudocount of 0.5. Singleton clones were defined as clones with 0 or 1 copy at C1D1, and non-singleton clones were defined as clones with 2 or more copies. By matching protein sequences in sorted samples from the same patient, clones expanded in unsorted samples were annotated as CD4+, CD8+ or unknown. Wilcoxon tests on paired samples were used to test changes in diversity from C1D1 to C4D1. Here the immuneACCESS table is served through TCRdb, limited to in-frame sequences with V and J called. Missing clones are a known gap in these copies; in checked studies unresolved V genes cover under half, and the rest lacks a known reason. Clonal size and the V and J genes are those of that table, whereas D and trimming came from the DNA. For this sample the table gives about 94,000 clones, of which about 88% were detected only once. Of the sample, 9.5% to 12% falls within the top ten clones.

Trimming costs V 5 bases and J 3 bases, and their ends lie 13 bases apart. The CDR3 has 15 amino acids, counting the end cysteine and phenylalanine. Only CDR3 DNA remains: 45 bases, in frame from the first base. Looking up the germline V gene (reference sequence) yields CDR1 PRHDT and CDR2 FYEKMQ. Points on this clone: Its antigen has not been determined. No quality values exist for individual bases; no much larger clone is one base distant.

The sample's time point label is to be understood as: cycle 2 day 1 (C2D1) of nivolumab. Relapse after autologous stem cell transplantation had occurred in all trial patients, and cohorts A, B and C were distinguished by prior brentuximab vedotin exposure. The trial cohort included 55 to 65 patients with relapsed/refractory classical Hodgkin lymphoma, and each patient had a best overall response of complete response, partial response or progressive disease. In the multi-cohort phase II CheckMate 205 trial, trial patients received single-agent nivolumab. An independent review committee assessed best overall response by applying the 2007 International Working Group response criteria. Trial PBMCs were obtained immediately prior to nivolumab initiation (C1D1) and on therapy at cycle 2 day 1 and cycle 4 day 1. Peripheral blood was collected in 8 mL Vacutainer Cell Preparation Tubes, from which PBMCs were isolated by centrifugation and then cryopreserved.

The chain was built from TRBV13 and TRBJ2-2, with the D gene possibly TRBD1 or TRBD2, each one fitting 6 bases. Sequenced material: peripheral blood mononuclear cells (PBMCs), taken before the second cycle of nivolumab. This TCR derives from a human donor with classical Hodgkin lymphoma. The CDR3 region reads CASSPGGGYTGELFF. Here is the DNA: TGTGCCAGCAGCCCCGGAGGGGGATACACCGGGGAGCTGTTTTTT.